Shown below are 20 T cell receptor beta chains from a single sample sequenced in a study of shared clonotypes between healthy human individuals. Assay: immunoSEQ multiplex PCR; the TCRdb copy retains only in-frame clones and omits some. The sample contains 2,500,000 or so clones, more than 90% of which appear only once. Material for sequencing was naive CD4+ T cells sorted from blood. Noted subset: CD45RA+ positively selected. The receptors derive from a man younger than 30 in good health.

The CDR3 sequence is CASSLTVGGVYEQYF. The CDR3 DNA reads TGTGCCAGCAGCTTAACGGTAGGGGGTGTATACGAGCAGTACTTC. The chain joins TRBV7-3 to TRBJ2-7; D perhaps matches TRBD1 (6 bases). V was trimmed by 0 bases and J by 4 bases, leaving 13 bases between them. Germline-derived CDR1 and CDR2 are SGHTA and FQGTGA. The CDR3 loop spans 15 amino acids.

This clone is a singleton in its sample. The chain links TRBV7-2 to TRBJ2-7; 8 nucleotides match TRBD2. In germline, CDR1 is SGHTA, CDR2 FQGNSA. The CDR3 loop spans 16 amino acids. Trimming at V came to 1 base and at J to 6 bases, leaving 11 bases not matched to a gene. The CDR3 is CASSLVFAGGGREQYF. CDR3 coding DNA: TGTGCCAGCAGCTTAGTCTTTGCGGGGGGCGGGCGCGAGCAGTACTTC.

Concerning this clone itself: Other nucleotide sequences in the sample specify the same CDR3. The CDR3 is CASSSSGYNEQFF. CDR3 in DNA: TGTGCCAGCAGCTCGAGCGGCTACAATGAGCAGTTCTTC. The rearrangement uses TRBV7-2 and TRBJ2-1, with D tentatively TRBD2 (5 bases). V was cut by 4 bases and J by 3 bases, with 7 bases left in between. CDR1 and CDR2 from the germline V gene are SGHTA and FQGNSA. The CDR3 runs 13 residues.

To note about this clone: The same CDR3 arises from other DNA sequences in this sample as well. This chain links TRBV5-4 with TRBJ1-1; TRBD1 matches at 9 bases. The CDR3 extends over 15 amino acids. In germline, CDR1 is SGHNT, CDR2 YYREEE (reference sequence). With 5 bases clipped from V and 1 base from J, the junction kept 6 bases outside the gene matches. CDR3 sequence: CASSLQTGGNTEAFF. In DNA form, the CDR3 reads TGTGCCAGCAGTCTACAGACAGGGGGGAACACTGAAGCTTTCTTT.

This clone appeared a single time. Other DNA sequences in the same sample also yield this CDR3. The gene calls are TRBV19 and TRBJ1-3, with unresolved D. This CDR3 comprises 14 residues. Trimming left V 4 bases short and J 0 bases short, with 7 bases between. Germline lookup yields CDR1 LNHDA and CDR2 SQIVND (reference sequence). The CDR3 loop is CASSRASSGNTIYF. CDR3 coding DNA: TGTGCCAGTAGTAGAGCCAGCTCTGGAAACACCATATATTTT.

The rearrangement links TRBV27 to TRBJ2-5; D gene uncertain. The CDR3 runs to 14 residues. The V end was cut by 5 bases, the J end by 5 bases, with 15 bases between. Germline V gives CDR1 MNHEY, CDR2 SMNVEV (reference sequence). Here the CDR3 DNA reads TGTGCCAGCAGTCCCACATACAATCAGGAGACCCAGTACTTC. It codes for CASSPTYNQETQYF.

This clone occurred once. V and J are TRBV7-6 and TRBJ2-7, with a weak D call TRBD2 (7 bases). The CDR3 consists of 13 residues. The V gene's germline CDR1 is SGHVS and CDR2 FNYEAQ. V lost 1 base, J lost 12 bases, and 16 bases lay in between. The CDR3 loop is CASSLERRGGLYF. In nucleotides, the CDR3 is TGTGCCAGCAGCTTAGAGCGGAGGGGGGGTCTGTACTTC.

The count of this clone is one. The gene calls are TRBV5-1 and TRBJ2-1; no firm D call. This CDR3 is 15 amino acids long. V was cut by 0 bases and J by 6 bases, with 13 bases left in between. CDR1 and CDR2 (germline): SGHRS, YFSETQ. The CDR3 region is CASSLGAGWANEQFF. The CDR3 DNA reads as TGCGCCAGCAGCTTGGGGGCTGGATGGGCCAATGAGCAGTTCTTC.

The chain links TRBV30 to TRBJ2-4; perhaps TRBD1 as D (6 bases). This CDR3 has 13 amino acids. The germline CDR1 and CDR2 sequences are GTSNPN and SVGIG (reference sequence). With 2 bases removed from V and 3 bases from J, the gap between germline ends came to 8 bases. The CDR3 is CAWSRTVKNIQYF. As DNA, the CDR3 is TGTGCCTGGAGTAGGACAGTCAAAAACATTCAGTACTTC.

The chain's CDR3 is CASSLGDREAETQYF. The CDR3 bases are TGCGCCAGCAGCTTGGGGGACAGGGAGGCGGAGACCCAGTACTTC. This chain joins TRBV5-1 and TRBJ2-5; 9 bases are shared with TRBD1. V lost 0 bases to trimming and J lost 5 bases; unmatched junction nucleotides: 5. The CDR3 has 15 amino acids. CDR1 and CDR2 (germline): SGHRS, YFSETQ.

V gene TRBV7-9 combines with J gene TRBJ1-6; D remains ambiguous. Germline CDR1 and CDR2: SEHNR and FQNEAQ (reference sequence). This CDR3 contains 12 residues. V lost 5 bases, J lost 5 bases, and 4 bases lay in between. The CDR3 loop reads CASSPNNSPLHF. The CDR3 DNA reads TGTGCCAGCAGCCCAAATAATTCACCCCTCCACTTT.

V and J are TRBV6-5 and TRBJ1-2; D is uncertain. V shed 6 bases and J shed 4 bases, with 12 bases lying between them. Looked up from germline, CDR1 is MNHEY and CDR2 is SVGAGI. This CDR3 region has 13 residues. In DNA form, the CDR3 reads TGTGCCAGCAGGGTGGAGGCGGGCTATGGCTACACCTTC. It translates to CASRVEAGYGYTF.

As for this clone: Other DNA sequences in the same sample also yield this CDR3. The chain uses TRBV6-1 and TRBJ1-5; D remains ambiguous. Germline values: CDR1 MNHNS, CDR2 SASEGT. V gave up 2 bases and J gave up 4 bases, with 3 bases separating them. The CDR3 spans 12 residues. This CDR3 reads CASSENNQPQHF. The CDR3 DNA follows: TGTGCCAGCAGTGAAAATAATCAGCCCCAGCATTTT.

This clone was recorded only once. CDR3: CASSLLVFSGGGTNTEAFF. In DNA, the CDR3 is TGTGCCAGCTCACTGCTTGTATTTTCGGGGGGCGGAACGAACACTGAAGCTTTCTTT. The rearrangement links TRBV18 to TRBJ1-1; D might be TRBD1 (6 bases). This CDR3 contains 19 residues. CDR1 KGHSH and CDR2 LQKENI come from the germline V gene. V lost 4 bases, J lost 1 base, and 25 bases lay in between.

The chain employs TRBV4-3 and TRBJ2-1; 8 bases are a match to TRBD2. With 0 bases clipped from V and 8 bases from J, the junction kept 3 bases outside the gene matches. The CDR3 spans 14 residues. Germline values: CDR1 LGHNA, CDR2 YSLEER. The CDR3 loop reads CASSQELAGHEQFF. The CDR3 bases are TGCGCCAGCAGCCAAGAATTAGCGGGACATGAGCAGTTCTTC.

The genes are TRBV7-2 and TRBJ2-7; no firm D call. Germline CDR1 reads SGHTA; CDR2 reads FQGNSA. CDR3 size: 12 residues. V gave up 5 bases and J gave up 6 bases, with 11 bases separating them. This chain's CDR3 is CASSINLGEQYF. In nucleotides, the CDR3 is TGTGCCAGCAGCATAAACCTTGGCGAGCAGTACTTC.

The rearrangement uses TRBV28 and TRBJ2-7; tentative D call: TRBD1 (6 bases). Germline CDR1 and CDR2: MDHEN and SYDVKM. The CDR3 totals 14 residues. V shed 7 bases and J shed 6 bases, with 19 bases lying between them. The CDR3 loop is CASNLQGPGSEQYF. The CDR3 DNA sequence: TGTGCCAGCAACCTACAGGGCCCGGGAAGCGAGCAGTACTTC.

To note about this clone: Other DNA sequences within the sample encode an identical CDR3. The CDR3 region is CASSPFSGGDNEQFF. The CDR3 DNA reads TGTGCCAGCAGCCCATTCTCGGGGGGGGACAATGAGCAGTTCTTC. The V and J genes are TRBV7-9 and TRBJ2-1; 8 bases line up with TRBD2. CDR3 length: 15 amino acids. Germline V gene lookup returns CDR1 SEHNR and CDR2 FQNEAQ (reference sequence). Trimming took 5 bases from V and 5 from J; bases not matched to a gene: 8.

This clone was counted a few times. The chain is built from TRBV7-9 and TRBJ1-2, with D tentatively TRBD1 (6 bases). Germline V gives CDR1 SEHNR, CDR2 FQNEAQ (reference sequence). The CDR3 loop spans 14 amino acids. V lost 5 bases, J lost 6 bases, and 16 bases lay in between. The CDR3 protein is CASSPQGQFHGYTF. The CDR3 nucleotides read TGTGCCAGCAGCCCCCAGGGGCAGTTCCATGGCTACACCTTC.

In DNA form, the CDR3 reads TGTGCCAGCAGCATTAGACAGGGGGCGTATGGCTACACCTTC. Translation gives CASSIRQGAYGYTF. The V gene is TRBV7-2, the J gene TRBJ1-2, with TRBD1 identical over 10 bases. The V and J ends lost 5 bases and 5 bases, in that order; junction bases with no gene match: 5. The V gene's germline CDR1 is SGHTA and CDR2 FQGNSA. This CDR3 has 14 residues.